This TCR beta chain was documented in a study of CD8+CD57+ T cells in acquired aplastic anemia. On the study more broadly: Sorted CD4+ plus CD8+ cells gave DNA averaging approximately 3.2 ug. Study conclusions and caveats: The study identified roughly 29 CD8+ CDR3 sequences shared by patients and controls. Patient and control CD8+ Simpson's diversity was not significantly different.

Details on this clonotype: Its target is not known. The junction differs from germline at one of its ends, possibly a read error.

The germline V gene encodes CDR1 DFQATT and CDR2 SNEGSKA (reference sequence). The CDR3 contains 13 residues. Profiling of TCR beta VDJ combinations and CDR3 sequences used genomic DNA as template. A single record per CDR3 protein comes from TCRdb applying MiXCR to the reads. The sample includes roughly 130,000 distinct CDR3 sequences, around 48% seen only once; the top ten take under 3%. Sequencing used sorted CD4+, CD8+, or CD8+CD57+ T cells (not recorded which) from PBMCs. This sequence joins TRBV20-1 and TRBJ2-7, with D possibly TRBD2 on 5 matching bases. The receptor was derived from a human donor in good health, serving as a control. CDR3 bases: TGTAGTGCTAGAGATCCGGGGAACCCCGAGCAGTACTTC. It codes for CSARDPGNPEQYF.